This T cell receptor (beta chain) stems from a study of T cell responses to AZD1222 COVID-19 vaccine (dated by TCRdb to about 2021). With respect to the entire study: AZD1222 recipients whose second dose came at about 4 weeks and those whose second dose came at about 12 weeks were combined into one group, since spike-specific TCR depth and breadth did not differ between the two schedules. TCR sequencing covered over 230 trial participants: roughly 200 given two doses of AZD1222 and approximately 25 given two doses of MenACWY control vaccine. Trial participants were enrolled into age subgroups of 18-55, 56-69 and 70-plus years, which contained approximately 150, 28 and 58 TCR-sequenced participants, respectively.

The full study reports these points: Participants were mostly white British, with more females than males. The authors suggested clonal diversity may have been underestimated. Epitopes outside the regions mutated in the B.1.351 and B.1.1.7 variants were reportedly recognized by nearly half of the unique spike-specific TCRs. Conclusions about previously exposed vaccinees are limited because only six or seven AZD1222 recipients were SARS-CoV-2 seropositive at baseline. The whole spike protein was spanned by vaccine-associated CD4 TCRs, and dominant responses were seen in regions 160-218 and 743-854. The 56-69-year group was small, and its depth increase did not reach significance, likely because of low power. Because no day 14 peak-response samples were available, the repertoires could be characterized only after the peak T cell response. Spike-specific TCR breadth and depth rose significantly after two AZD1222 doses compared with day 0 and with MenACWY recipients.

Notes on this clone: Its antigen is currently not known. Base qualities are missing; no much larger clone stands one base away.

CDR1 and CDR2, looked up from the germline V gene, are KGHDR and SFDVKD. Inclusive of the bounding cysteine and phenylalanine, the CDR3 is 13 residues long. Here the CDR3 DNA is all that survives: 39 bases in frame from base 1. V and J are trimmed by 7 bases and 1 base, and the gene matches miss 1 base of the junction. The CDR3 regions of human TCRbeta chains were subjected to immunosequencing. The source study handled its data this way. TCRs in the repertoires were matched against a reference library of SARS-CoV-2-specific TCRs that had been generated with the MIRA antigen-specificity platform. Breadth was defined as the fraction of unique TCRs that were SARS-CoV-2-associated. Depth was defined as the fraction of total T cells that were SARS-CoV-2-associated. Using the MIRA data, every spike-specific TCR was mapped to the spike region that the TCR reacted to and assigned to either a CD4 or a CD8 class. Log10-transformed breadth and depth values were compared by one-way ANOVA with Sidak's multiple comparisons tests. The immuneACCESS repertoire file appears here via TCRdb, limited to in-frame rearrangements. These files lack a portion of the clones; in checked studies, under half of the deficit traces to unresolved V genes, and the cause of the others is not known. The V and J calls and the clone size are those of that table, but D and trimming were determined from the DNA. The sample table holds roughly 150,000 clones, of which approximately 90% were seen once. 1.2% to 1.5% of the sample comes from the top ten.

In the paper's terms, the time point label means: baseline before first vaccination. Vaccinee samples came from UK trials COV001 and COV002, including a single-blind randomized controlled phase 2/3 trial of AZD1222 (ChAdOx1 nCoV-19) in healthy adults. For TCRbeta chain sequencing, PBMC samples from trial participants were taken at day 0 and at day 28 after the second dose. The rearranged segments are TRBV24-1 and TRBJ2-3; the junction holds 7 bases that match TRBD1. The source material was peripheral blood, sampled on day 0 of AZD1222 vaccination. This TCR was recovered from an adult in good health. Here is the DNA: TGTGCCACCAGAGGACAGGGCACAGATACGCAGTATTTT. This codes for CATRGQGTDTQYF.